This entry lists 5 T cell receptor beta chains sequenced from one sample in a study of T and B cells in COVID-19 patients. Blood genomic DNA input for TRB amplification was about 220-500 ng. BIOMED2 TRB-A/B primer pools were used in multiplex TRB PCR. TCRdb redid the calling of the multiplex PCR reads with MiXCR, one entry per CDR3 protein. The sample records about 5,400 distinct CDR3 sequences, 27% being singletons. Sequencing input: blood. These TCRs come from a human donor with active COVID-19.

By its share, this clonotype is medium-sized. V and J are TRBV6-2 or TRBV6-3 and TRBJ2-1; 16 nucleotides match TRBD2. In germline, CDR1 is MNHEY, CDR2 SVGEGT. This CDR3 region has 16 residues. V dropped 4 bases and J dropped 9; count of bases not matched to a gene: 6. In nucleotides, the CDR3 is TGTGCCAGCAGTTCCGGGACTAGCGGGAGGGCGGCTGAGCAGTTCTTC. This translates into CASSSGTSGRAAEQFF.

Judged by abundance, this clonotype is medium-sized. The V gene is TRBV24-1, the J gene TRBJ2-2; 11 bases align to TRBD2. V gave up 1 base and J gave up 2 bases; unmatched junction bases: 5. Germline assignment: CDR1 KGHDR and CDR2 SFDVKD. The CDR3 is 18 residues long. The CDR3 here is CATSDFEGTSGNTGELFF. The CDR3 DNA reads TGTGCCACCAGTGATTTCGAGGGGACTAGCGGAAACACCGGGGAGCTGTTTTTT.

The chain combines TRBV11-3 with TRBJ1-2; D is unresolved. The germline CDR1 and CDR2 sequences are SGHNT and YENEEA. This CDR3 has 15 residues. V was clipped by 1 base and J by 4 bases, with 13 bases between them. CDR3 amino acids: CASSLGANTVYGYTF. In DNA, the CDR3 is TGTGCCAGCAGCTTAGGCGCCAACACAGTCTATGGCTACACCTTC.

This clonotype rates as medium-sized. The chain is built from TRBV6-5 and TRBJ1-2; no firm D call. With 0 bases removed from V and 8 bases from J, the gap between germline ends came to 16 bases. Germline CDR1 and CDR2: MNHEY and SVGAGI. This CDR3 is 15 amino acids long. CDR3 sequence: CASSYSAWTTGGYTF. The CDR3 DNA reads as TGTGCCAGCAGTTACTCGGCGTGGACGACTGGCGGCTACACCTTC.

The V call is TRBV11-2, the J call TRBJ2-3; tentative D call: TRBD1 (7 bases). This CDR3 has 16 residues. V was pared by 2 bases and J by 2 bases, with 14 bases between. Germline CDR1 SGHAT, CDR2 FQNNGV. CDR3: CASSLNRGLNTDTQYF. In nucleotides, the CDR3 is TGTGCCAGCAGCTTAAACAGGGGACTTAACACAGATACGCAGTATTTT.